A selection of T cell receptor beta chains follows, all from one sample in a study of control samples from healthy donors and cancer patients. Profiled with immunoSEQ multiplex PCR; TCRdb holds only in-frame clones, not every one. This sample has 150,000 or so clones, with approximately 92% found just once. The sample taken for sequencing was blood. The receptors were gathered from a man in his late teens or twenties in good health. Both conserved end residues are part of each CDR3. D genes are given only for firm matches. The listing skips clone size in some rows; elsewhere it reads once, few, many or a size class.

clone size: -
V gene: TRBV27
J gene: TRBJ2-1
D gene: TRBD2
CDR3 protein: CASSDLAGNYNEQFF
CDR3 DNA: TGTGCCAGCAGTGACCTAGCGGGGAACTACAATGAGCAGTTCTTC

clone size: -
V gene: TRBV5-1
J gene: TRBJ1-4
D gene: TRBD1
CDR3 protein: CASSWGTGNEKLFF
CDR3 DNA: TGCGCCAGCAGCTGGGGGACAGGGAATGAAAAACTGTTTTTT

clone size: -
V gene: TRBV9
J gene: TRBJ2-3
D gene: TRBD2
CDR3 protein: CASSKLAGGEVDTQYF
CDR3 DNA: TGTGCCAGCAGCAAACTAGCGGGGGGAGAGGTAGATACGCAGTATTTT

clone size: -
V gene: TRBV9
J gene: TRBJ1-2
D gene: -
CDR3 protein: CASSGTASNYGYTF
CDR3 DNA: TGTGCCAGCAGCGGGACAGCCTCTAACTATGGCTACACCTTC

clone size: -
V gene: TRBV20-1
J gene: TRBJ2-7
D gene: TRBD1
CDR3 protein: CSASTGAAGYEQYF
CDR3 DNA: TGCAGTGCTAGTACAGGGGCGGCGGGCTACGAGCAGTACTTC

clone size: -
V gene: TRBV27
J gene: TRBJ1-1
D gene: -
CDR3 protein: CASSGGIGTEAFF
CDR3 DNA: TGTGCCAGCAGTGGGGGGATTGGAACTGAAGCTTTCTTT

clone size: -
V gene: TRBV30
J gene: TRBJ1-2
D gene: -
CDR3 protein: CAWDTTGVEGYTF
CDR3 DNA: TGTGCCTGGGATACTACCGGGGTGGAGGGCTACACCTTC

clone size: -
V gene: TRBV12-3/TRBV12-4
J gene: TRBJ1-1
D gene: -
CDR3 protein: CASSLRGSTEAFF
CDR3 DNA: TGTGCCAGCAGTTTACGGGGGTCCACTGAAGCTTTCTTT

clone size: -
V gene: TRBV18
J gene: TRBJ1-3
D gene: -
CDR3 protein: CASSNKGGTSTKSSGNTIYF
CDR3 DNA: TGTGCCAGCTCAAACAAAGGGGGGACTAGCACAAAGAGCTCTGGAAACACCATATATTTT

clone size: few
V gene: TRBV10-2
J gene: TRBJ1-3
D gene: TRBD1
CDR3 protein: CASSEGTGLYTLSGNTIYF
CDR3 DNA: TGCGCCAGCAGTGAGGGGACAGGCCTGTATACCCTCTCTGGAAACACCATATATTTT

clone size: few
V gene: TRBV9
J gene: TRBJ1-1
D gene: -
CDR3 protein: CASGGVGFNTEAFF
CDR3 DNA: TGTGCCAGCGGGGGCGTGGGGTTCAACACTGAAGCTTTCTTT

clone size: -
V gene: TRBV2
J gene: TRBJ1-1
D gene: -
CDR3 protein: CASNFATVNTEAFF
CDR3 DNA: TGTGCCAGCAACTTTGCGACAGTGAACACTGAAGCTTTCTTT

clone size: -
V gene: TRBV19
J gene: TRBJ1-5
D gene: TRBD1
CDR3 protein: CAIGQGLDQPQHF
CDR3 DNA: TGTGCCATCGGACAGGGGCTCGATCAGCCCCAGCATTTT

clone size: -
V gene: TRBV5-1
J gene: TRBJ1-5
D gene: -
CDR3 protein: CASSLSGEDQPQHF
CDR3 DNA: TGCGCCAGCAGCTTGTCGGGGGAGGATCAGCCCCAGCATTTT

clone size: -
V gene: TRBV4-2
J gene: TRBJ2-3
D gene: -
CDR3 protein: CASRAILAGTMADTQYF
CDR3 DNA: TGTGCCAGCAGGGCAATCCTAGCAGGGACAATGGCCGATACGCAGTATTTT

clone size: -
V gene: TRBV15
J gene: TRBJ2-5
D gene: TRBD2
CDR3 protein: CATSRDWGGVTQYF
CDR3 DNA: TGTGCCACCAGCAGAGATTGGGGAGGGGTGACCCAGTACTTC

clone size: -
V gene: TRBV19
J gene: TRBJ2-1
D gene: TRBD1
CDR3 protein: CASSTIGTGGGGYNEQFF
CDR3 DNA: TGTGCCAGTAGTACGATCGGGACAGGGGGCGGAGGGTACAATGAGCAGTTCTTC

clone size: -
V gene: TRBV2
J gene: TRBJ1-4
D gene: -
CDR3 protein: CASGDPGRGNEKLFF
CDR3 DNA: TGTGCCAGCGGAGACCCGGGCAGGGGCAATGAAAAACTGTTTTTT

clone size: -
V gene: TRBV4-1
J gene: TRBJ1-6
D gene: TRBD1
CDR3 protein: CASSQFETGGIYNSPLHF
CDR3 DNA: TGCGCCAGCAGCCAATTCGAGACAGGGGGCATCTATAATTCACCCCTCCACTTT

clone size: -
V gene: TRBV5-1
J gene: TRBJ2-3
D gene: TRBD2
CDR3 protein: CASSLGTSGNTDTQYF
CDR3 DNA: TGCGCCAGCAGCTTGGGGACTAGCGGGAACACAGATACGCAGTATTTT

clone size: -
V gene: TRBV11-2
J gene: TRBJ2-2
D gene: TRBD1
CDR3 protein: CASSQGGQGAGKTGELFF
CDR3 DNA: TGTGCCAGCAGCCAAGGGGGACAGGGGGCGGGAAAAACCGGGGAGCTGTTTTTT

clone size: -
V gene: TRBV4-1
J gene: TRBJ1-5
D gene: -
CDR3 protein: CASSQVEGRERNQPQHF
CDR3 DNA: TGCGCCAGCAGCCAAGTGGAGGGGAGGGAGCGCAATCAGCCCCAGCATTTT

clone size: -
V gene: TRBV15
J gene: TRBJ1-1
D gene: -
CDR3 protein: CATTSDFRGPEAFF
CDR3 DNA: TGTGCCACCACCTCAGATTTTCGGGGACCTGAAGCTTTCTTT

clone size: -
V gene: TRBV9
J gene: TRBJ1-1
D gene: TRBD1
CDR3 protein: CASSAQGARTEAFF
CDR3 DNA: TGTGCCAGCAGCGCACAGGGGGCTAGGACTGAAGCTTTCTTT

clone size: -
V gene: TRBV23-1
J gene: TRBJ2-2
D gene: TRBD2
CDR3 protein: CASGLAGTNTGELFF
CDR3 DNA: TGCGCCAGCGGCCTAGCGGGAACGAACACCGGGGAGCTGTTTTTT

clone size: few
V gene: TRBV18
J gene: TRBJ1-2
D gene: TRBD1
CDR3 protein: CASSPGTGGPNYGYTF
CDR3 DNA: TGTGCCAGCTCACCTGGGACAGGGGGTCCTAACTATGGCTACACCTTC

clone size: -
V gene: TRBV27
J gene: TRBJ1-2
D gene: -
CDR3 protein: CASSRQNSYGYTF
CDR3 DNA: TGTGCCAGCAGCCGACAAAACTCCTATGGCTACACCTTC

clone size: -
V gene: TRBV12-3/TRBV12-4
J gene: TRBJ2-7
D gene: -
CDR3 protein: CASSQTLTYEQYF
CDR3 DNA: TGTGCCAGCAGTCAGACACTGACCTACGAGCAGTACTTC

clone size: -
V gene: TRBV9
J gene: TRBJ1-6
D gene: -
CDR3 protein: CASSARANSPLHF
CDR3 DNA: TGTGCCAGCAGCGCACGGGCTAATTCACCCCTCCACTTT

clone size: -
V gene: TRBV15
J gene: TRBJ1-5
D gene: -
CDR3 protein: CATSRVLGQPQHF
CDR3 DNA: TGTGCCACCAGCAGAGTTCTTGGACAGCCCCAGCATTTT

clone size: -
V gene: TRBV7-3
J gene: TRBJ2-1
D gene: -
CDR3 protein: CASSLSGGNEQFF
CDR3 DNA: TGTGCCAGCAGCTTATCCGGGGGCAATGAGCAGTTCTTC

clone size: -
V gene: TRBV7-9
J gene: TRBJ1-3
D gene: -
CDR3 protein: CASSLLGQLNTIYF
CDR3 DNA: TGTGCCAGCAGCTTACTTGGCCAGTTAAACACCATATATTTT

clone size: -
V gene: TRBV6-1
J gene: TRBJ1-1
D gene: -
CDR3 protein: CASSGTGTYQNTEAFF
CDR3 DNA: TGTGCCAGCAGTGGAACCGGGACATACCAGAACACTGAAGCTTTCTTT

clone size: -
V gene: TRBV30
J gene: TRBJ1-1
D gene: -
CDR3 protein: CAWSHPVGNTEAFF
CDR3 DNA: TGTGCCTGGAGTCACCCGGTGGGAAACACTGAAGCTTTCTTT

clone size: once
V gene: TRBV27
J gene: TRBJ1-1
D gene: TRBD1
CDR3 protein: CASSPVYRGKNTEAFF
CDR3 DNA: TGTGCCAGCAGTCCAGTGTACAGGGGAAAGAACACTGAAGCTTTCTTT

clone size: once
V gene: TRBV6-1
J gene: TRBJ2-7
D gene: -
CDR3 protein: CASSEVVDEQYF
CDR3 DNA: TGTGCCAGCAGTGAAGTGGTGGACGAGCAGTACTTC

clone size: -
V gene: TRBV9
J gene: TRBJ2-3
D gene: TRBD1
CDR3 protein: CASSVMTGLDTQYF
CDR3 DNA: TGTGCCAGCAGCGTAATGACAGGGCTAGATACGCAGTATTTT

clone size: -
V gene: TRBV19
J gene: TRBJ1-6
D gene: TRBD1
CDR3 protein: CASSPDRGAEGSPLHF
CDR3 DNA: TGTGCCAGTAGTCCGGACAGGGGCGCTGAGGGTTCACCCCTCCACTTT

clone size: -
V gene: TRBV6-4
J gene: TRBJ1-2
D gene: -
CDR3 protein: CASSGGRENPNYGYTF
CDR3 DNA: TGTGCCAGCAGTGGGGGTCGGGAAAACCCTAACTATGGCTACACCTTC

clone size: -
V gene: TRBV6-5
J gene: TRBJ2-1
D gene: TRBD2
CDR3 protein: CASSRGLAHYNEQFF
CDR3 DNA: TGTGCCAGCAGTCGGGGACTAGCGCACTACAATGAGCAGTTCTTC

clone size: -
V gene: TRBV6-5
J gene: TRBJ2-7
D gene: -
CDR3 protein: CASSSPSGVEQYF
CDR3 DNA: TGTGCCAGCAGTTCCCCCTCGGGGGTCGAGCAGTACTTC

clone size: few
V gene: TRBV27
J gene: TRBJ1-6
D gene: -
CDR3 protein: CASSFYNSPLHF
CDR3 DNA: TGTGCCAGCAGTTTCTATAATTCACCCCTCCACTTT

clone size: -
V gene: TRBV2
J gene: TRBJ2-1
D gene: TRBD2
CDR3 protein: CASRPITSGGHNEQFF
CDR3 DNA: TGTGCCAGCAGGCCAATAACTAGCGGGGGCCACAATGAGCAGTTCTTC

clone size: -
V gene: TRBV10-3
J gene: TRBJ1-6
D gene: TRBD1
CDR3 protein: CAISVDRGGYNSPLHF
CDR3 DNA: TGTGCCATCAGTGTCGACAGGGGAGGCTATAATTCACCCCTCCACTTT

clone size: once
V gene: TRBV5-4
J gene: TRBJ2-7
D gene: TRBD2
CDR3 protein: CASSRILSGGGRDYEQYF
CDR3 DNA: TGTGCCAGCAGCCGGATACTATCCGGGGGGGGGCGGGACTACGAGCAGTACTTC

clone size: -
V gene: TRBV6-6
J gene: TRBJ2-3
D gene: -
CDR3 protein: CASSRIVILVRVTDTQYF
CDR3 DNA: TGTGCCAGCAGTCGAATCGTCATACTAGTTCGGGTCACAGATACGCAGTATTTT

clone size: -
V gene: TRBV6-5
J gene: TRBJ1-2
D gene: TRBD1
CDR3 protein: CASSYSDRGMFGYTF
CDR3 DNA: TGTGCCAGCAGTTACTCAGACAGGGGAATGTTTGGCTACACCTTC

clone size: -
V gene: TRBV20-1
J gene: TRBJ1-5
D gene: -
CDR3 protein: CSASEGVDQPQHF
CDR3 DNA: TGCAGTGCTAGTGAAGGGGTAGATCAGCCCCAGCATTTT

clone size: -
V gene: TRBV3-1/TRBV3-2
J gene: TRBJ2-6
D gene: -
CDR3 protein: CASSRGGGPTGANVLTF
CDR3 DNA: TGTGCCAGCAGCCGAGGAGGGGGACCAACTGGGGCCAACGTCCTGACTTTC

clone size: -
V gene: TRBV3-1/TRBV3-2
J gene: TRBJ2-6
D gene: -
CDR3 protein: CASSQGNVLTF
CDR3 DNA: TGTGCCAGCAGCCAAGGTAACGTCCTGACTTTC